The rows below give T cell receptor beta chains drawn from one sample of a study of blood T cell repertoires in COVID-19. The assay was immunoSEQ multiplex PCR, and TCRdb's table has in-frame clones only and misses some. The table has about 100,000 clones, about 90% seen once. The material sequenced was peripheral blood. These receptors came from a human donor in a cohort sampled during active COVID-19. CDR3s include the opening cysteine and the closing phenylalanine or tryptophan. The order of the fields is clone size, V gene, J gene, D gene, CDR3 DNA, CDR3 protein. A D gene is named only where the DNA matches it firmly. Size is omitted from some rows. Given values are once, few, many or a class for expanded clones.

>medium-sized|TRBV7-2|TRBJ2-5|TRBD2
TGTGCCAGCAGCCCTAGCGGGAATCGTCGAGAGACCCAGTACTTC
CASSPSGNRRETQYF
>few|TRBV24-1|TRBJ1-2|TRBD1
TGTGCCACCAGTGATGGACAGGGGGCCGGGTTCTATGGCTACACCTTC
CATSDGQGAGFYGYTF
>NA|TRBV19|TRBJ2-1|TRBD2
TGTGCCAGTAGGGGCGGGAGCGAAGCAGATGAGCAGTTCTTC
CASRGGSEADEQFF
>NA|TRBV30|TRBJ1-1|TRBD1
TGTGCCTGGAGTGTACCTGGGACAGGGGCTTATTTGAACACTGAAGCTTTCTTT
CAWSVPGTGAYLNTEAFF
>once|TRBV7-9|TRBJ1-2|NA
TGTGCCAGCAGCTTAGCTGCTAACGATGGCTACACCTTC
CASSLAANDGYTF
>NA|TRBV5-4|TRBJ1-1|NA
TGTGCCAGCAGGGGAGGGACATCGAACACTGAAGCTTTCTTT
CASRGGTSNTEAFF
>NA|TRBV28|TRBJ1-5|TRBD1
TGTGCCAGCAGTTACCGGGACAGGGTCAATCAGCCCCAGCATTTT
CASSYRDRVNQPQHF
>NA|TRBV19|TRBJ2-2|NA
TGTGCCAGTACCAGGGGTGAAGGGGACACCGGGGAGCTGTTTTTT
CASTRGEGDTGELFF
>NA|TRBV9|TRBJ2-7|TRBD2
TGTGCCAGCAGCGAGGGACTAGCGGGAGCTGCCGAGCAGTACTTC
CASSEGLAGAAEQYF
>NA|TRBV12-3/TRBV12-4|TRBJ2-7|NA
TGTGCCAGCAGTCCGTCCTACGAGCAGTACTTC
CASSPSYEQYF
>NA|TRBV11-2|TRBJ2-7|NA
TGTGCCAGCAGCTTATATGTGACTGGCTACGAGCAGTACTTC
CASSLYVTGYEQYF
>NA|TRBV7-9|TRBJ1-2|NA
TGTGCCAGCAGCTCCGGTCGAGGGGGCTATGGCTACACCTTC
CASSSGRGGYGYTF
>NA|TRBV11-3|TRBJ1-4|NA
TGTGCCAGCAGCTTAGACTCCCTAAGACACTCTGCAAAGGCTAATGAAAAACTGTTTTTT
CASSLDSLRHSAKANEKLFF
>NA|TRBV14|TRBJ1-1|TRBD1
TGTGCCAGCAGGCAACAGACAGGGGGTGGAACTGAAGCTTTCTTT
CASRQQTGGGTEAFF
>NA|TRBV6-1|TRBJ1-4|NA
TGTGCCAGCAGTGAAGTGGCAGGGACTAATGAAAAACTGTTTTTT
CASSEVAGTNEKLFF
>NA|TRBV27|TRBJ2-1|NA
TGTGCCAGCAGTTCTCTCGGACAGACCAATGAGCAGTTCTTC
CASSSLGQTNEQFF
>NA|TRBV27|TRBJ2-5|TRBD2
TGTGCCAGCAGCCGATTAGCGGGAGTAGGGGGGACCCAGTACTTC
CASSRLAGVGGTQYF
>NA|TRBV7-2|TRBJ2-7|NA
TGTGCCAGCAGCATACTAGACGAGCAGTACTTC
CASSILDEQYF
>NA|TRBV28|TRBJ2-7|TRBD2
TGTGCCAGCAGTTTACCCCACCCTCTAGCGGGAGGGCCAAGCTACGAGCAGTACTTC
CASSLPHPLAGGPSYEQYF
>NA|TRBV6-2/TRBV6-3|TRBJ2-7|NA
TGTGCCAGCAGTTCGACCGGAGGAGCGAGGGAGCAGTACTTC
CASSSTGGAREQYF
>NA|TRBV10-3|TRBJ2-7|NA
TGTGCCATCAGAAACCCAGGCGGGCAATCCTACGAGCAGTACTTC
CAIRNPGGQSYEQYF
>few|TRBV30|TRBJ1-1|TRBD1
TGTGCCTGGAGGAAAACAGGGGCCACTGAAGCTTTCTTT
CAWRKTGATEAFF
>few|TRBV7-8|TRBJ2-5|TRBD2
TGTGCCAGCAGCTTAGGGGACTACGAGACCCAGTACTTC
CASSLGDYETQYF
>NA|TRBV6-5|TRBJ2-2|TRBD2
TGTGCCAGCAATCGCGGGAGGGATAGGGCCGGGGAGCTGTTTTTT
CASNRGRDRAGELFF
>few|TRBV6-4|TRBJ2-1|TRBD2
TGTGCCAGCAGTCCCACGGCGGGAGCAAGCAATGAGCAGTTCTTC
CASSPTAGASNEQFF
>NA|TRBV5-6|TRBJ1-2|NA
TGTGCCAGCAGCTTGGCCAACCTATGGGGCTACACCTTC
CASSLANLWGYTF
>NA|TRBV19|TRBJ1-5|NA
TGTGCCAGTAGTACCCGTCATACAGATAGCAATCAGCCCCAGCATTTT
CASSTRHTDSNQPQHF
>NA|TRBV5-5|TRBJ1-5|NA
TGTGCCAGCAGCTTGATGGGGGGGGATAGCAATCAGCCCCAGCATTTT
CASSLMGGDSNQPQHF
>NA|TRBV4-3|TRBJ2-3|TRBD1
TGCGCCAGCAGCACAGGGGTGATCGGCACAGATACGCAGTATTTT
CASSTGVIGTDTQYF
>NA|TRBV3-1/TRBV3-2|TRBJ2-1|TRBD1
TGTGCCAGCAGGGCAAAGGGGACAGGGGGTGGTGAGCAGTTCTTC
CASRAKGTGGGEQFF
>NA|TRBV7-2|TRBJ2-5|NA
TGTGCCAGCAGCCGGAGGGTAGCGAGCCAAGAGACCCAGTACTTC
CASSRRVASQETQYF
>NA|TRBV14|TRBJ2-3|NA
TGTGCCAGCAGCCAAGTAGAAAGAAGAGGAAGAGATACGCAGTATTTT
CASSQVERRGRDTQYF
>NA|TRBV7-2|TRBJ2-3|TRBD1
TGTGCCAGCAGCCTCAAGACAGGGCCCACAGATACGCAGTATTTT
CASSLKTGPTDTQYF
>NA|TRBV28|TRBJ1-5|NA
TGTGCCAGCAGTTTCGGCTGGGAGGTTGGTCAGCCCCAGCATTTT
CASSFGWEVGQPQHF
>NA|TRBV28|TRBJ1-2|NA
TGTGCCAGCAGTCCCGAAAAGCACTATGGCTACACCTTC
CASSPEKHYGYTF
>NA|TRBV7-9|TRBJ2-3|TRBD2
TGTGCCAGCAGCTCGACTAGCGGGGGCACAGATACGCAGTATTTT
CASSSTSGGTDTQYF
>NA|TRBV25-1|TRBJ2-7|NA
TGTGCTAAGTCTCCTCAACAGGGTGAATCCTACGAGCAGTACTTC
CAKSPQQGESYEQYF
>NA|TRBV28|TRBJ2-5|NA
TGTGCCAGTCTGTTGCGTAGCGCCAAATTCGAGACCCAGTACTTC
CASLLRSAKFETQYF